The rows below give T cell receptor beta chains drawn from one sample of a study of preoperative IRX-2 immunotherapy in early breast cancer. TCRdb's table, derived via immunoSEQ multiplex PCR, lists solely in-frame clones and lacks some. The sample includes approximately 30,000 clones, under 90% of them seen just once. This specimen was tumor tissue, taken after IRX-2 immunotherapy. All receptors derive from a human donor with breast cancer. Both conserved end residues are part of each CDR3. Fields, in order: D gene, V gene, J gene, CDR3 protein, CDR3 DNA. A D gene is named only where the DNA matches it firmly.

D gene: .
V gene: TRBV7-6
J gene: TRBJ1-6
CDR3 protein: CASSSLGINSPLHF
CDR3 DNA: TGTGCCAGCAGCTCATTAGGTATTAATTCACCCCTCCACTTT

D gene: .
V gene: TRBV6-8
J gene: TRBJ1-2
CDR3 protein: CASKQDSNYGYTF
CDR3 DNA: TGTGCCAGCAAACAAGACAGTAACTATGGCTACACCTTC

D gene: .
V gene: TRBV5-1
J gene: TRBJ1-6
CDR3 protein: CASSRQQTSSYNSPLHF
CDR3 DNA: TGCGCCAGCAGCCGCCAACAGACGAGCTCCTATAATTCACCCCTCCACTTT

D gene: .
V gene: TRBV19
J gene: TRBJ1-2
CDR3 protein: CASSISTRRGSGGYTF
CDR3 DNA: TGTGCCAGTAGTATATCAACGCGGAGGGGCTCCGGGGGCTACACCTTC

D gene: .
V gene: TRBV29-1
J gene: TRBJ2-7
CDR3 protein: CSVNYPSSYEQYF
CDR3 DNA: TGCAGCGTCAACTACCCCAGCTCCTACGAGCAGTACTTC

D gene: .
V gene: TRBV28
J gene: TRBJ1-4
CDR3 protein: CASSFRNEKLFF
CDR3 DNA: TGTGCCAGCAGTTTCAGGAATGAAAAACTGTTTTTT

D gene: .
V gene: TRBV19
J gene: TRBJ1-5
CDR3 protein: CASSILPDQPQHF
CDR3 DNA: TGTGCCAGTAGTATCCTGCCGGACCAGCCCCAGCATTTT

D gene: TRBD2
V gene: TRBV6-8
J gene: TRBJ2-1
CDR3 protein: CASSYSGGTYNEQFF
CDR3 DNA: TGTGCCAGCAGTTACAGCGGGGGGACCTACAATGAGCAGTTCTTC

D gene: .
V gene: TRBV6-8
J gene: TRBJ1-2
CDR3 protein: CASSVGFNYGYTF
CDR3 DNA: TGTGCCAGCAGTGTTGGGTTTAACTATGGCTACACCTTC

D gene: .
V gene: TRBV18
J gene: TRBJ1-3
CDR3 protein: CASSPPSGLSGNTIYF
CDR3 DNA: TGTGCCAGCTCACCACCGTCAGGGCTCTCTGGAAACACCATATATTTT

D gene: .
V gene: TRBV19
J gene: TRBJ2-2
CDR3 protein: CASRSTGGTGELFF
CDR3 DNA: TGTGCCAGTAGATCGACTGGAGGCACCGGGGAGCTGTTTTTT

D gene: .
V gene: TRBV5-1
J gene: TRBJ2-5
CDR3 protein: CASSFGQSEWETQYF
CDR3 DNA: TGCGCCAGCAGCTTCGGACAGTCAGAATGGGAGACCCAGTACTTC

D gene: TRBD2
V gene: TRBV6-8
J gene: TRBJ2-3
CDR3 protein: CASSRLRTSGVRTDTQYF
CDR3 DNA: TGTGCCAGCAGTCGTTTGAGGACTAGCGGCGTTCGGACAGATACGCAGTATTTT

D gene: .
V gene: TRBV14
J gene: TRBJ2-5
CDR3 protein: CASSQDVGAVQETQYF
CDR3 DNA: TGTGCCAGCAGCCAAGATGTCGGGGCTGTGCAAGAGACCCAGTACTTC